Given below is one T cell receptor beta chain in context. Its antigen is unknown. Since a much larger clone is just one base distant, this may be a read error. This entry belongs to a study of molecular identifiers for immune sequencing clone quantification. Findings and limits, study-wide: Underestimation of highly expanded clone sizes could arise where identical TCR molecules share a barcode.

Using its own MiXCR run on the PCR reads, TCRdb lists one record per CDR3 protein. The sample has some 320,000 distinct CDR3 sequences; about a fifth are singletons. This CDR3 is 14 amino acids long. Germline values: CDR1 DFQATT, CDR2 SNEGSKA (reference sequence). V was pared by 2 bases and J by 8 bases, with 16 bases between. This chain uses TRBV20-1 with TRBJ2-1, with D possibly being TRBD1 or TRBD2 (6 bases each). This sequence originates from a human donor in good health. Some libraries in this study had Jurkat cell RNA spiked in. Specimen: naive CD8+ T cells from blood, with Jurkat cell RNA spiked in. Sample subset: FACS-sorted CD8+CD4-CCR7+CD45RA+ naive T cells. Written as DNA, the CDR3 is TGCAGTGCTAGATCACGGGGGCGTCAGGATGAGCAGTTCTTC. Its translation is CSARSRGRQDEQFF.